One sample yielded the 25 T cell receptor beta chains listed below, sequenced in a study of beta chain features in type 1 diabetes. TCRB transcripts that were expressed got sequenced, as all of the isolated RNA had been reverse transcribed. Method: immunoSEQ multiplex PCR; TCRdb's copy keeps in-frame clones and lacks some. The sample lists almost 350,000 clones; under 8.5% were seen once. Input material: central memory CD4+ T cells from blood. Source of these receptors: a woman aged 18-29 years in good health.

Ten or more counts support this clone. The V gene is TRBV5-1, the J gene TRBJ2-1; TRBD2 aligns across 7 bases. In germline, CDR1 is SGHRS, CDR2 YFSETQ. This CDR3 contains 17 residues. J gave up 0 bases and V 5 bases, and 11 bases lay outside the gene matches. CDR3 loop: CASRRDYGGSSYNEQFF. The CDR3 nucleotides are TGCGCCAGCAGGCGGGACTACGGAGGGAGCTCCTACAATGAGCAGTTCTTC.

The chain links TRBV28 to TRBJ2-4, with TRBD2 matching over 8 bases. The CDR3 extends over 16 amino acids. Per the germline V gene, CDR1 is MDHEN and CDR2 is SYDVKM. V was pared by 5 bases and J by 5 bases, with 11 bases of the junction left unmatched. The CDR3 loop reads CASSRGLAGFENIQYF. CDR3 in DNA: TGTGCCAGCAGTCGGGGCTTAGCGGGATTCGAAAACATTCAGTACTTC.

This chain joins TRBV27 and TRBJ2-1, with 12 bases matching TRBD2. From germline, CDR1 is MNHEY and CDR2 SMNVEV (reference sequence). The ends lost 6 bases at V and 7 bases at J; junction bases unmatched: 16. This CDR3 has 18 amino acids. The CDR3 nucleotides read TGTGCCAGCAGCCTCCCTCCTTTGCCTAGCGGGAGGGGGAATGAGCAGTTCTTC. This sequence encodes CASSLPPLPSGRGNEQFF.

This chain links TRBV7-9 with TRBJ1-4; D uncertain. Per the germline V gene, CDR1 is SEHNR and CDR2 is FQNEAQ (reference sequence). V was trimmed by 5 bases and J by 5 bases, leaving 12 bases between them. The CDR3 spans 14 residues. In DNA, the CDR3 is TGTGCCAGCAGCCCAAGCCAGTTGAATGAAAAACTGTTTTTT. Its protein product is CASSPSQLNEKLFF.

The sample holds a few counts of this clone. The CDR3 here is CASSEIGSTEAFF. The CDR3 DNA follows: TGTGCCAGCAGCGAAATAGGGTCAACTGAAGCTTTCTTT. J is TRBJ1-1 and V is TRBV4-2; D remains ambiguous. V lost 5 bases and J lost 5, with 12 bases in between. The CDR3 spans 13 residues. Germline V lookup: CDR1 LGHNA, CDR2 YNFKEQ.

This clone was seen only a few times. The chain has TRBV28 and TRBJ1-3, with 9 nucleotides matching TRBD1. The CDR3 totals 14 residues. The J segment lost 3 bases and the V segment lost 8 bases, leaving 5 bases of the junction unmatched. Germline loops: CDR1 MDHEN, CDR2 SYDVKM. CDR3 coding DNA: TGTGCCAGCCTGGGACAGGGCCTTGGAAACACCATATATTTT. It encodes CASLGQGLGNTIYF.

This clone was counted at least ten times. The chain joins TRBV25-1 to TRBJ2-1; D tentatively reads TRBD1 or TRBD2 (6 bases each). The V end lost 1 base, the J end lost 6 bases, and 16 bases lay between the germline ends. The CDR3 has 16 residues. From germline, CDR1 is MGHDK and CDR2 SYGVNS. CDR3 region: CASSEFGGGNGNEQFF. The CDR3 DNA reads TGTGCCAGCAGTGAATTCGGGGGCGGGAATGGCAATGAGCAGTTCTTC.

This clone has more than one count but fewer than ten. The genes are TRBV18 and TRBJ1-2, with no clear D. CDR3 length equals 16 residues. V lost 6 bases to trimming and J lost 1 base, with 18 bases between them. Germline V lookup: CDR1 KGHSH, CDR2 LQKENI. Written as DNA, the CDR3 is TGTGCCAGCTCTCCCTCCGGCAGGCTTCTTAACTATGGCTACACCTTC. It yields the protein CASSPSGRLLNYGYTF.

This clone was counted at least ten times. This chain joins TRBV7-9 and TRBJ1-1; D not certain. From germline, CDR1 is SEHNR and CDR2 FQNEAQ (reference sequence). CDR3 length: 13 residues. Trimming left V 1 base short and J 7 bases short, with 10 bases between. The CDR3 reads CASSLGLNDEAFF. The DNA of the CDR3 is TGTGCCAGCAGCTTAGGTCTCAACGATGAAGCTTTCTTT.

In this sample, this clone turned up many times. The rearrangement links TRBV28 to TRBJ1-1; 7 positions match TRBD1. The CDR3 loop spans 12 amino acids. Germline lookup yields CDR1 MDHEN and CDR2 SYDVKM. V shed 7 bases and J 2 bases; nucleotides not matched to a gene: 1. CDR3 coding DNA: TGTGCCAGCAACAGGGGAAACACTGAAGCTTTCTTT. The encoded protein is CASNRGNTEAFF.

This clone came up a few times. V is TRBV10-3 and J is TRBJ2-3; the D is unclear. Germline lookup yields CDR1 ENHRY and CDR2 SYGVKD. CDR3 length equals 13 residues. V was shortened by 10 bases and J by 3 bases, with 14 bases between the two germline ends. The CDR3 bases are TGTGCCACCCGAGAAGTTCGAACAGATACGCAGTATTTT. Translation gives CATREVRTDTQYF.

Only a few counts were recorded for this clone. This chain links TRBV7-9 with TRBJ2-5; no reliable D call. There are 13 residues in the CDR3. Germline CDR1 SEHNR, CDR2 FQNEAQ (reference sequence). With 4 bases removed from V and 7 bases from J, the gap between germline ends came to 13 bases. This CDR3 is CASSSGILATQYF. DNA of the CDR3: TGTGCCAGCAGCTCTGGGATATTGGCGACCCAGTACTTC.

The V call is TRBV6-5, the J call TRBJ1-3; tentative D call: TRBD1 (6 bases). Germline V gene lookup returns CDR1 MNHEY and CDR2 SVGAGI. V was trimmed by 5 bases and J by 0 bases, leaving 8 bases between them. CDR3 length: 14 amino acids. As DNA, the CDR3 is TGTGCCAGCAGTAAACAGGGCTCTGGAAACACCATATATTTT. Translated, it gives CASSKQGSGNTIYF.

Here the CDR3 DNA reads TGTGCCAGCAGCTTGTTGCTGAATGGCTACACCTTC. This gives the protein CASSLLLNGYTF. The chain is built from TRBV11-2 and TRBJ1-2; no clear D. CDR3 length: 12 residues. Trimming cost V 3 bases and J 6 bases, with 8 bases left between them. Germline V lookup: CDR1 SGHAT, CDR2 FQNNGV.

The chain has TRBV28 and TRBJ1-3; D uncertain. Germline V gene data show CDR1 as MDHEN and CDR2 as SYDVKM. The germline V and J ends were trimmed by 4 bases and 3 bases, with 10 bases remaining between them. CDR3 length: 14 residues. CDR3 sequence: CASSSGSGGNTIYF. The DNA for the CDR3 is TGTGCCAGCAGTTCGGGGTCGGGTGGAAACACCATATATTTT.

The chain has TRBV28 and TRBJ2-7; D not certain. The V end lost 7 bases, the J end lost 2 bases, and 15 bases lay between the germline ends. Germline loops: CDR1 MDHEN, CDR2 SYDVKM. The CDR3 length is 14 residues. The CDR3 here is CASTDLRGTYEQYF. CDR3 in DNA: TGTGCCAGCACTGACCTTCGTGGGACCTACGAGCAGTACTTC.

The chain couples TRBV2 to TRBJ2-5, with unresolved D. This CDR3 comprises 11 residues. Per the germline V gene, CDR1 is SNHLY and CDR2 is FYNNEI. V was trimmed by 10 bases and J by 5 bases, leaving 11 bases between them. CDR3 nucleotides: TGTGCCACCGCAATCGGGGAGACCCAGTACTTC. It translates to CATAIGETQYF.

The J gene is TRBJ2-5, the V gene TRBV5-1; either TRBD1 or TRBD2 may fit D (5 bases each). Germline V gene sequence: CDR1 SGHRS, CDR2 YFSETQ. Trimming pared 4 bases from V and 5 bases from J, leaving 18 bases between. The CDR3 spans 15 residues. CDR3: CASSVGPSEGETQYF. CDR3 DNA: TGCGCCAGCAGCGTAGGCCCTTCAGAGGGGGAGACCCAGTACTTC.

This chain uses TRBV29-1 with TRBJ2-6; 7 bases are shared with TRBD1. Losses at the gene ends were 6 bases for V and 9 bases for J; bases not matched to a gene: 5. Germline V gene data show CDR1 as SQVTM and CDR2 as ANQGSEA. The CDR3 loop spans 12 amino acids. The CDR3 sequence: CSVGDRYNVLTF. The CDR3 DNA sequence: TGCAGCGTGGGGGACAGATACAACGTCCTGACTTTC.

The chain links TRBV6-1 to TRBJ2-3; a weak D match, TRBD2 (5 bases). The ends were cut back, 5 bases at V and 0 bases at J, with 9 bases in the middle. The CDR3 has 14 amino acids. Germline CDR1 reads MNHNS; CDR2 reads SASEGT. DNA for the CDR3: TGTGCCAGCAGTAGCGGTTCGAGCACAGATACGCAGTATTTT. Protein: CASSSGSSTDTQYF.

This chain connects TRBV14 to TRBJ2-1, with D perhaps TRBD1 or TRBD2 (5 bases each). This CDR3 has 16 residues. Trimming stripped 0 bases from V and 9 bases from J, with 18 bases between. CDR1 is SGHDN and CDR2 is FVKESK in the germline V gene. CDR3 sequence reads: CASSQEWDQQPFEQFF. DNA for the CDR3: TGTGCCAGCAGCCAAGAGTGGGACCAGCAACCCTTTGAGCAGTTCTTC.

V and J are TRBV27 and TRBJ2-1; D possibly corresponds to TRBD2 (6 bases). The germline V and J ends were trimmed by 8 bases and 6 bases, with 14 bases remaining between them. Germline assignment: CDR1 MNHEY and CDR2 SMNVEV (reference sequence). The CDR3 has 13 amino acids. Here the CDR3 reads CASRGAGSNEQFF. In DNA, the CDR3 is TGTGCCAGCCGAGGGGCGGGAAGCAATGAGCAGTTCTTC.

This clone has ten or more counts. The V gene is TRBV10-3, the J gene TRBJ2-5; 11 bases are shared with TRBD2. The CDR3 contains 15 residues. V lost 3 bases, J lost 5 bases, and 5 bases stayed unmatched. CDR1 is ENHRY, CDR2 SYGVKD, per germline. The CDR3 reads CAISELAGAGETQYF. The CDR3 DNA reads TGTGCCATCAGTGAACTAGCGGGAGCGGGGGAGACCCAGTACTTC.

This clone was detected only a few times. The chain couples TRBV7-2 to TRBJ1-1; D is uncertain. Germline lookup yields CDR1 SGHTA and CDR2 FQGNSA. V lost 3 bases and J 4 bases, leaving 9 bases between the germline ends. The CDR3 is 13 residues long. CDR3 loop: CASSFRYFTEAFF. CDR3 nucleotide sequence: TGTGCCAGCAGCTTTAGGTATTTCACTGAAGCTTTCTTT.

This clone has just a few counts. This sequence joins TRBV2 and TRBJ1-1; D unresolved. The CDR3 has 12 residues. The V end lost 6 bases, the J end lost 6 bases, and 11 bases lay between the germline ends. Germline V gives CDR1 SNHLY, CDR2 FYNNEI. CDR3 in amino acids: CASRDFGAEAFF. The CDR3 DNA follows: TGTGCCAGCAGAGATTTCGGCGCTGAAGCTTTCTTT.